The next 26 T cell receptor beta chains were all read from a single sample in a study of control samples from healthy donors and cancer patients. Clones were sequenced by immunoSEQ multiplex PCR, and TCRdb holds only the in-frame ones, with some missing. The sample lists around 94,000 clones; under 95% were seen once. Sequencing used blood. These receptor sequences come from a woman aged 18 to 35 in good health.

The V gene is TRBV18, the J gene TRBJ1-2, with a tentative D call TRBD1 (5 bases). The CDR3 is 14 amino acids. Germline lookup yields CDR1 KGHSH and CDR2 LQKENI. With 4 bases removed from V and 4 bases from J, the gap between germline ends came to 13 bases. The DNA for the CDR3 is TGTGCCAGCTCACTTCAAGGGGAGATCTATGGCTACACCTTC. Its translation: CASSLQGEIYGYTF.

This rearrangement joins TRBV28 to TRBJ2-7; the D is unclear. Looked up from germline, CDR1 is MDHEN and CDR2 is SYDVKM. V was pared by 6 bases and J by 7 bases, with 10 bases between. The CDR3 is made up of 11 amino acids. The CDR3 sequence: CASSSIGEQYF. Written as DNA, the CDR3 is TGTGCCAGCAGCAGTATAGGGGAGCAGTACTTC.

J is TRBJ2-1 and V is TRBV3-1 (or the pseudogene TRBV3-2); TRBD2 might be the D (5 bases). The CDR3 length is 20 residues. Per the germline V gene, CDR1 is LGHDT and CDR2 is YNNKEL (reference sequence). V was pared by 0 bases and J by 4 bases, with 25 bases between. The CDR3 loop reads CASSQDKAQAAIPEYNEQFF. CDR3 nucleotides: TGTGCCAGCAGCCAAGATAAGGCCCAAGCGGCGATACCGGAATACAATGAGCAGTTCTTC.

The rearrangement uses TRBV5-5 and TRBJ1-4; tentative D call: TRBD1 (5 bases). The CDR3 loop spans 15 amino acids. Germline V CDR1 and CDR2: SGHKS, YYEKEE (reference sequence). The V gene lost 6 bases and the J gene lost 7 bases, with 19 bases spanning the gap. CDR3 protein: CASTPVGGGREKLFF. CDR3 coding DNA: TGTGCCAGCACACCAGTCGGGGGTGGACGTGAAAAACTGTTTTTT.

The chain uses TRBV19 and TRBJ1-2, with 11 bases lining up with TRBD1. This CDR3 has 15 residues. Unmatched junction bases numbered 11, after V lost 6 bases and J lost 8 bases. Germline loops: CDR1 LNHDA, CDR2 SQIVND (reference sequence). The CDR3 nucleotides are TGTGCCAGTAGCCCCCCAGGGACAGGGGGTTGGGGCTACACCTTC. Amino acids: CASSPPGTGGWGYTF.

This sequence joins TRBV28 and TRBJ1-3; D is ambiguous. The CDR3 totals 16 residues. Germline CDR1 reads MDHEN; CDR2 reads SYDVKM. V was clipped by 3 bases and J by 0 bases, with 12 bases between them. CDR3 protein: CASSFPRVLSGNTIYF. CDR3 nucleotides: TGTGCCAGCAGTTTCCCCCGGGTGCTCTCTGGAAACACCATATATTTT.

V usage is TRBV6-1 and J usage is TRBJ2-3, with D perhaps given as TRBD1 or TRBD2 (6 bases each). V was trimmed by 2 bases and J by 8 bases, leaving 17 bases between them. CDR1 and CDR2 from the germline V gene are MNHNS and SASEGT. The CDR3 loop spans 15 amino acids. CDR3 amino acids: CASSELRGARGTQYF. The CDR3 DNA follows: TGTGCCAGCAGTGAACTTAGGGGGGCACGGGGTACGCAGTATTTT.

The genes are TRBV30 and TRBJ2-5; perhaps TRBD2 as D (5 bases). Germline CDR1 reads GTSNPN; CDR2 reads SVGIG (reference sequence). This CDR3 spans 13 amino acids. Trimming cost V 1 base and J 5 bases, with 11 bases left between them. The CDR3 spells CAWSGAGGETQYF. The CDR3 region has the DNA TGTGCCTGGAGTGGGGCAGGCGGGGAGACCCAGTACTTC.

The rearrangement uses TRBV7-8 and TRBJ1-5; no reliable D call. This CDR3 spans 16 amino acids. Germline-derived CDR1 and CDR2 are SGHVS and FQNEAQ. V lost 2 bases to trimming and J lost 5 bases, with 16 bases between them. The CDR3 DNA reads as TGTGCCAGCAGCTTATTTGTGGGTGAGTTCCATCAGCCCCAGCATTTT. It specifies CASSLFVGEFHQPQHF.

V usage is TRBV7-9 and J usage is TRBJ2-1; no reliable D call. The CDR3 loop spans 13 amino acids. Germline CDR1 is SEHNR and CDR2 is FQNEAQ (reference sequence). Deletions cut 1 base from V and 8 bases from J, with 9 bases between. CDR3: CASSLGAEDEQFF. Here the CDR3 DNA reads TGTGCCAGCAGCTTAGGGGCAGAGGATGAGCAGTTCTTC.

The chain's CDR3 is CASSRKGTEAFF. The CDR3 nucleotides read TGTGCCAGTAGCCGAAAGGGCACTGAAGCTTTCTTT. J is TRBJ1-1 and V is TRBV19; D gene ambiguous. CDR1 is LNHDA, CDR2 SQIVND, per germline (reference sequence). The V end was cut by 6 bases, the J end by 4 bases, with 9 bases between. This CDR3 region has 12 residues. The variable domain in full, with the rest retrieved from reference TRBV19 and TRBJ1-1, is DGGITQSPKYLFRKEGQNVTLSCEQNLNHDAMYWYRQDPGQGLRLIYYSQIVNDFQKGDIAEGYSVSREKKESFPLTVTSAQKNPTAFYLCASSRKGTEAFFGQGTRLTVV.

CDR3 loop: CASSGNRLGNEQFF. In DNA, the CDR3 is TGTGCCAGTAGTGGTAACAGGCTCGGGAATGAGCAGTTCTTC. The chain has TRBV19 and TRBJ2-1, with D maybe TRBD1 (5 bases). This CDR3 is built from 14 residues. Trimming took off 5 bases at V and 7 bases at J, with 15 bases between the two ends. In germline, CDR1 is LNHDA, CDR2 SQIVND (reference sequence).

The rearrangement joins TRBV5-5 to TRBJ2-3; D is perhaps TRBD2 (6 bases). The CDR3 extends over 15 amino acids. V lost 4 bases, J lost 4 bases, and 16 bases lay in between. Germline CDR1 reads SGHKS; CDR2 reads YYEKEE (reference sequence). The CDR3 DNA is TGTGCCAGCAGCATTCTAGCGCGTTTCGCAGATACGCAGTATTTT. Amino acid sequence: CASSILARFADTQYF.

This chain uses TRBV9 with TRBJ2-1; D is undetermined. From germline, CDR1 is SGDLS and CDR2 YYNGEE. The CDR3 has 14 residues. The germline V and J ends were trimmed by 1 base and 0 bases, with 5 bases remaining between them. The CDR3 bases are TGTGCCAGCAGCGTACATGGCTCCTACAATGAGCAGTTCTTC. Translating gives CASSVHGSYNEQFF.

The V call is TRBV11-2, the J call TRBJ1-5; D remains unclear. The ends were cut back, 2 bases at V and 7 bases at J, with 9 bases in the middle. The V gene's germline CDR1 is SGHAT and CDR2 FQNNGV. This CDR3 spans 13 amino acids. CDR3 sequence reads: CASSLWVGQPQHF. In nucleotides, the CDR3 is TGTGCCAGCAGCTTATGGGTAGGGCAGCCCCAGCATTTT.

This clone showed up just a few times. The V call is TRBV7-9, the J call TRBJ2-1, with 9 bases matching TRBD1. The CDR3 length is 14 residues. Unmatched junction bases numbered 8, after V lost 4 bases and J lost 10 bases. Germline V gives CDR1 SEHNR, CDR2 FQNEAQ (reference sequence). The CDR3: CASSWSGTGREQFF. The CDR3, as DNA: TGTGCCAGCAGCTGGTCCGGGACAGGGAGGGAGCAGTTCTTC.

This sequence joins TRBV19 and TRBJ2-1, with TRBD2 matching 7 bases. V was pared by 3 bases and J by 0 bases, with 2 bases of the junction left unmatched. The CDR3 totals 15 residues. Germline lookup yields CDR1 LNHDA and CDR2 SQIVND (reference sequence). The CDR3 DNA sequence: TGTGCCAGTAGTATGGGGGGGAGCTCCTACAATGAGCAGTTCTTC. Translating it yields CASSMGGSSYNEQFF.

The chain recombines TRBV5-4 with TRBJ2-2; 13 bases line up with TRBD2. Germline V gives CDR1 SGHNT, CDR2 YYREEE (reference sequence). This CDR3 has 18 residues. With V trimmed by 3 bases and J by 0 bases, 5 bases remained unmatched. CDR3 bases: TGTGCCAGCAGCTCGGGACTAGCGGGGACCGCGAACACCGGGGAGCTGTTTTTT. This sequence encodes CASSSGLAGTANTGELFF.

The V and J genes are TRBV3-1 (or the pseudogene TRBV3-2) and TRBJ1-2; perhaps TRBD1 as D (6 bases). Looked up from germline, CDR1 is LGHDT and CDR2 is YNNKEL (reference sequence). The CDR3 totals 17 residues. Trimming cost V 0 bases and J 4 bases, with 18 bases left between them. CDR3 residues: CASSQDINWGRVYGYTF. The CDR3 DNA follows: TGTGCCAGCAGCCAAGATATTAATTGGGGGCGCGTCTATGGCTACACCTTC.

The chain carries TRBV9 and TRBJ1-6; D uncertain. Germline V gene lookup returns CDR1 SGDLS and CDR2 YYNGEE. V lost 4 bases and J lost 4, with 9 bases in between. CDR3 length equals 14 residues. The CDR3: CASSPQPYNSPLHF. In DNA, the CDR3 is TGTGCCAGCAGCCCCCAACCTTATAATTCACCCCTCCACTTT.

This chain joins TRBV6-6 and TRBJ2-7, with 7 bases identical to TRBD1. The germline gives CDR1 MNHNY, CDR2 SVGAGI (reference sequence). With 7 bases clipped from V and 6 bases from J, the junction kept 9 bases outside the gene matches. This CDR3 contains 13 residues. This CDR3 is CASIAAGGREQYF. CDR3 nucleotide sequence: TGTGCCAGCATTGCGGCAGGGGGTCGCGAGCAGTACTTC.

CDR3 DNA: TGCGCCAGCAGCCACGGACTAGCGCGAACCTACGAGCAGTACTTC. Its protein is CASSHGLARTYEQYF. The chain recombines TRBV4-3 with TRBJ2-7; 9 nucleotides agree with TRBD2. The length of the CDR3 is 15 residues. Losses at the gene ends were 3 bases for V and 2 bases for J; bases not matched to a gene: 5. CDR1 is LGHNA and CDR2 is YSLEER in the germline V gene.

The gene calls are TRBV24-1 and TRBJ2-4; 7 bases match TRBD1. Germline V gives CDR1 KGHDR, CDR2 SFDVKD. The CDR3 has 16 amino acids. V shed 3 bases, J shed 5 bases, and the junction held 9 bases outside the gene matches. CDR3 residues: CATSDPTRQGENIQYF. Here the CDR3 DNA reads TGTGCCACCAGTGATCCAACCCGTCAGGGGGAAAACATTCAGTACTTC.

This rearrangement joins TRBV19 to TRBJ2-2, with D perhaps TRBD2 (5 bases). This CDR3 is built from 19 residues. Trimming took 9 bases from V and 5 from J, leaving 31 bases between them. From germline, CDR1 is LNHDA and CDR2 SQIVND (reference sequence). CDR3 residues: CARYRWERFSRFGTGELFF. CDR3 nucleotide sequence: TGTGCCAGATACCGCTGGGAGAGGTTTTCCCGTTTCGGTACCGGGGAGCTGTTTTTT. The variable domain in full, with the rest retrieved from reference TRBV19 and TRBJ2-2, is DGGITQSPKYLFRKEGQNVTLSCEQNLNHDAMYWYRQDPGQGLRLIYYSQIVNDFQKGDIAEGYSVSREKKESFPLTVTSAQKNPTAFYLCARYRWERFSRFGTGELFFGEGSRLTVL.

The gene calls are TRBV5-1 and TRBJ2-5, with D perhaps matching TRBD2 (5 bases). V was cut by 4 bases and J by 5 bases, with 12 bases left in between. This CDR3 spans 13 amino acids. From germline, CDR1 is SGHRS and CDR2 YFSETQ. CDR3 residues: CASSTGISETQYF. CDR3 DNA: TGCGCCAGCAGCACCGGGATCAGTGAGACCCAGTACTTC.

In its sample, this clone ranks as medium-sized. J is TRBJ2-1 and V is TRBV15; TRBD2 might be the D (7 bases). The CDR3 is made up of 16 amino acids. V was clipped by 5 bases and J by 1 base, with 15 bases between them. CDR1 is LNHNV, CDR2 YYDKDF, per germline (reference sequence). The CDR3 nucleotides read TGTGCCACCAGCCGATGGGGGGGGCGATCCTACAATGAGCAGTTCTTC. Protein product: CATSRWGGRSYNEQFF.